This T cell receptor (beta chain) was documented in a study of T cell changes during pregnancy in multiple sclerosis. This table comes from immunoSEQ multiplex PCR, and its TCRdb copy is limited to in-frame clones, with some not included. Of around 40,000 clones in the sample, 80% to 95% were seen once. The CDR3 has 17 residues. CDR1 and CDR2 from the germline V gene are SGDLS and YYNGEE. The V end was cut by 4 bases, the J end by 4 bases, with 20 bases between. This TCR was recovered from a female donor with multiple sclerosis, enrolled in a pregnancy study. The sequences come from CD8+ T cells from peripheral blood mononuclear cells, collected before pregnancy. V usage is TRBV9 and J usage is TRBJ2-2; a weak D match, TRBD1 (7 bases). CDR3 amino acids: CASSLRDAGQSTGELFF. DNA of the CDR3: TGTGCCAGCAGCTTAAGGGACGCGGGACAGAGCACCGGGGAGCTGTTTTTT.